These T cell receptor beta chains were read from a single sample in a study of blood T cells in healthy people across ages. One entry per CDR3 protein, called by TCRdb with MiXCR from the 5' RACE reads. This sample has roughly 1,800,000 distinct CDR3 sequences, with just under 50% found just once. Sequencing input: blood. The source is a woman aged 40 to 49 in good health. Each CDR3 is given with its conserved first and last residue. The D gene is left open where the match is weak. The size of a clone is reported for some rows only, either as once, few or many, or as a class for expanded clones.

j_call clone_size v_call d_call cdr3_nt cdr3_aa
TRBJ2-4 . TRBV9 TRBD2 TGTGCCAGCAGCGTAGGAGGAGTTAGCGGGGGTCACATTCAGTACTTC CASSVGGVSGGHIQYF
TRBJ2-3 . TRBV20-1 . TGCAGTGCTACTTCTTTATTGCGGGACATACGCACAGATACGCAGTATTTT CSATSLLRDIRTDTQYF
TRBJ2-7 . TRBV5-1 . TGCGCCAGCAGCTTGGGTACAGGGAGAGTTCCCTACGAGCAGTACTTC CASSLGTGRVPYEQYF
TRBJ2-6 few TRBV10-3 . TGTGCCATCGGGGGGACCGATCTTAACTCTGGGGCCAACGTCCTGACTTTC CAIGGTDLNSGANVLTF
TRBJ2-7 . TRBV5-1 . TGCGCCAGCAGTATACCCGGGGCCGATGATTATAGCTCCTACAATGAGCAGTACTTC CASSIPGADDYSSYNEQYF
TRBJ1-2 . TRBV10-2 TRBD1 TGCGCCAGCAGGGCGAACAGGGGGCGACTCTATGGCTACACCTTC CASRANRGRLYGYTF
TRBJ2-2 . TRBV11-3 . TGTGCCAGCAGGAAAATGATGAACACCGGGGAGCTGTTTTTT CASRKMMNTGELFF
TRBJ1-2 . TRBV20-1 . TGCAGTGCTCAGGAACGATCTAACTATGGCTACACCTTC CSAQERSNYGYTF
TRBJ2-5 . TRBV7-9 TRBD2 TGTGCCAGCAGCCCACACCGGACTAGCGGGGGCCAAGAGACCCAGTACTTC CASSPHRTSGGQETQYF
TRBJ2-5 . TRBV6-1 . TGTGCCAGCAGTGTAGATAGTCGGGGCCAAGAGACCCAGTACTTC CASSVDSRGQETQYF
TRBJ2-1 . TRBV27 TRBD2 TGTGCCAGCAGTATTAGCGGGGGGGAGTTTCATGAGCAGTTCTTC CASSISGGEFHEQFF
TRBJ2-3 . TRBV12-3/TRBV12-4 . TGTGCCAGCAGCCCCGCCTACAGGGATACGCAGTATTTT CASSPAYRDTQYF
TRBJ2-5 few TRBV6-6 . TGTGCCAGCAGTTACACCGGACGGAACCAAGAGACCCAGTACTTC CASSYTGRNQETQYF
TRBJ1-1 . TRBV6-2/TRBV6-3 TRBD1 TGTGCCAGCAGTTACGGCGGAGGGGGCTTAGCTGAAGCTTTCTTT CASSYGGGGLAEAFF
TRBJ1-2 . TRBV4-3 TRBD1 TGCGCCAGCAGCCAACCCGGGACAGGGGGCAACTATGGCTACACCTTC CASSQPGTGGNYGYTF
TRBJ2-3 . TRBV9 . TGTGCCAGCAGCCCGAGACTAAGGAACACAGATACGCAGTATTTT CASSPRLRNTDTQYF
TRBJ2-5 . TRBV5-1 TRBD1 TGCGCCAGCAGCTTGTTGATAGGGACAGGGATCCAAGAGACCCAGTACTTC CASSLLIGTGIQETQYF
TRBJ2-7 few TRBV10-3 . TGTGCCATCAGTGAGTCTAGAGGAATGAGCTACGAGCAGTACTTC CAISESRGMSYEQYF
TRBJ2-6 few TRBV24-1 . TGTGCCACCACCGACAGCTCTGGGGCCAACGTCCTGACTTTC CATTDSSGANVLTF
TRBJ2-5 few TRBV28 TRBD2 TGTGCCAGCAGGTTTAAGACTAGCGGCGGAGTTGGGACCCAGTACTTC CASRFKTSGGVGTQYF
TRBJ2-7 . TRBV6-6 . TGTGCCAGCAGTTACTGGTCCCCGGGATCTTACGAGCAGTACTTC CASSYWSPGSYEQYF
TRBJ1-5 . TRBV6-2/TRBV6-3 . TGTGCCAGCAGTCCCCCGGACAGAGCATCGCAGCCCCAGCATTTT CASSPPDRASQPQHF
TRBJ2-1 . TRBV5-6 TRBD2 TGTGCCAGCAGCGATACGGGACTAGCGGGGGGGAATGAGCAGTTCTTC CASSDTGLAGGNEQFF
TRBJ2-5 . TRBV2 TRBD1 TGTGCCAGCAGTACGGGAGGACAGGGGGCTAGAAAGACCCAGTACTTC CASSTGGQGARKTQYF
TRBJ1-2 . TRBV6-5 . TGTGCCAGCAGTCCGAGGACATCTGGTTTCGGCTACACCTTC CASSPRTSGFGYTF
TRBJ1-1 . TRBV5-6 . TGTGCCAGCAGCATGAGGTTACAGAACACTGAAGCTTTCTTT CASSMRLQNTEAFF
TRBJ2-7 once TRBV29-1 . TGCAGCGGGATTAATCTGGACGAGCAGTACTTC CSGINLDEQYF
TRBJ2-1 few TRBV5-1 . TGCGCCAGCAGCAGGGAGGCTCTCGACAATGAGCAGTTCTTC CASSREALDNEQFF
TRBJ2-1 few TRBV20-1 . TGCAGTGCTAGCTTTCCGGCCGAGCAGTTCTTC CSASFPAEQFF
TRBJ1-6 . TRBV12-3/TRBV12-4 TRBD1 TGTGCCAGCAGTTCACCGGGACAGGGGGATTCACCCCTCCACTTT CASSSPGQGDSPLHF
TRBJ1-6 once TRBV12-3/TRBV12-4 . TGTGCCAGCAGTATCAGGGGTGGTTCACCCCTCCACTTT CASSIRGGSPLHF
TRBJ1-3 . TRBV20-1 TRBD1 TGCAGTGCAACGGACAGGGGGACTGGAAACACCATATATTTT CSATDRGTGNTIYF
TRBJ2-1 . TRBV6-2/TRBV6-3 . TGTGCCAGCAGTTTCCCCGAGGACCACTATGAGCAGTTCTTC CASSFPEDHYEQFF
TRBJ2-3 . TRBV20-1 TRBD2 TGCAGTGCGGTCAGCGGGGGGGCGTCAGATACGCAGTATTTT CSAVSGGASDTQYF
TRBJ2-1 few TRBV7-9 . TGTGCCAGCAGCTCCAGGGTTACCGAGCAGTTCTTC CASSSRVTEQFF
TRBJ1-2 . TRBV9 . TGTGCCAGCGCATCGGGGGGGGTAGCCTATGGCTACACCTTC CASASGGVAYGYTF
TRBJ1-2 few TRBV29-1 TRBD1 TGCAGCGTATCGACAGGGGATGGCTACACCTTC CSVSTGDGYTF
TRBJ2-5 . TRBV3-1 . TGTGCCAGCAGCCAAGATTTTCCCCAGTACTTC CASSQDFPQYF
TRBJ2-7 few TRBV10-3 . TGTGCCATCAGTGAGTCCAGTGATTCCTACGAGCAGTACTTC CAISESSDSYEQYF
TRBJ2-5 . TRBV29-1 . TGCAGCGGCAGCAAAGCCCAAGAGGCCCAGTACTTC CSGSKAQEAQYF
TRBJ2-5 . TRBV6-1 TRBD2 TGTGCCAGCAGTGAAGCCAGCGGGGGGGCCGTGACCCAGTACTTC CASSEASGGAVTQYF
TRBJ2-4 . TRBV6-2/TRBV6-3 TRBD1 TGTGCCAGCAGTTATAGCGGACAGGGGTTGGAGGAGCAGTACTTC CASSYSGQGLEEQYF
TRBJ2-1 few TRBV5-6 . TGTGCCAGCAGCTTTCACCCGGGACTCCCCTACAATGAGCAGTTCTTC CASSFHPGLPYNEQFF
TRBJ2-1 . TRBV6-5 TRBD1 TGTGCCAGCAGTTATACCGGGACAGGGACTGGCGGTGAGCAGTTCTTC CASSYTGTGTGGEQFF
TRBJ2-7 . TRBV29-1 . TGCAGCGTTGAGAGGGCTACGTCCTACGAGCAGTACTTC CSVERATSYEQYF
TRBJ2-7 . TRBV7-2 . TGTGCCAGCGGTGTAGGTTACGAGCAGTACTTC CASGVGYEQYF
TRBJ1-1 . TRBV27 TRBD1 TGTGCCAGCAGTCCCCACAGACAGGGATTGATGAACACTGAAGCTTTCTTT CASSPHRQGLMNTEAFF
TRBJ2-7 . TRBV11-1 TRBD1 TGTGCCAGCAGCTTAGGCTCGGGACAGGGCTACGAGCAGTACTTC CASSLGSGQGYEQYF
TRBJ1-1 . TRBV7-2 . TGTGCCAGCAGCCCCCTGGGACTGACGAACACTGAAGCTTTCTTT CASSPLGLTNTEAFF
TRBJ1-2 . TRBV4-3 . TGCGCCAGCAGCCAAGATCAGGGAATCTATGGCTACACCTTC CASSQDQGIYGYTF
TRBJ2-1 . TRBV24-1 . TGTGCCACCAGTGATTTATCCAGGGGCCAGTTCTTC CATSDLSRGQFF
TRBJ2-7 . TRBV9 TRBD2 TGTGCCAGCAGCGTAGGCCTCGCGGGACTAGGAGCCTCCTACGAGCAGTACTTC CASSVGLAGLGASYEQYF
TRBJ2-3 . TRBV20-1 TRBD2 TGCAGTGCTAGTGAACTAGCGGGGGCCGAGGATACGCAGTATTTT CSASELAGAEDTQYF
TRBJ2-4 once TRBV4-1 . TGCGCCAGCAGCCCTTTACGGGGTTCGGACATTCAGTACTTC CASSPLRGSDIQYF
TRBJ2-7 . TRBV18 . TGTGCCAGCTCACCCGGGACCAGACACCTCTTCTCCTACGAGCAGTACTTC CASSPGTRHLFSYEQYF
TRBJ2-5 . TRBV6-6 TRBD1 TGTGCCAGCAGTTACTGGGACAGGAACCAAGAGACCCAGTACTTC CASSYWDRNQETQYF
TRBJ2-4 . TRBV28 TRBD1 TGTGCCAGCAGTTCTTACAGGGGACAGAGGGGCATTCAGTACTTC CASSSYRGQRGIQYF
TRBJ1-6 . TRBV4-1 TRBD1 TGCGCCAGCAGCCCCAGCGGACAGGGGTTATCACCCCTCCACTTT CASSPSGQGLSPLHF
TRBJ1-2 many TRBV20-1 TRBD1 TGCAGTGCTAGAGCTAGGCCTTCGTACCGGGACAGGGCCTATGCTAACTATGGCTACACCTTC CSARARPSYRDRAYANYGYTF